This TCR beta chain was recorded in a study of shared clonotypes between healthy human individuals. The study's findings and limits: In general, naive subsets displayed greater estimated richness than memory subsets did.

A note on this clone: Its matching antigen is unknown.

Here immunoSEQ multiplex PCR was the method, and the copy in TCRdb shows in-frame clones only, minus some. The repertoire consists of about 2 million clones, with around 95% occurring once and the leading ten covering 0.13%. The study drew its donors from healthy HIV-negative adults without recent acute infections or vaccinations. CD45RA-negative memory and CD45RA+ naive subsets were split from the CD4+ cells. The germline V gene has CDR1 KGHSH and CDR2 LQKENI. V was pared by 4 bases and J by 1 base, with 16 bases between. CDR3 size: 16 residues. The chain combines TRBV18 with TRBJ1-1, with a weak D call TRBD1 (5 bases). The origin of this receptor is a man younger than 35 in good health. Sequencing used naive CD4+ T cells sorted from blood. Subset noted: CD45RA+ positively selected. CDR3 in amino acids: CASSRSIGGWNTEAFF. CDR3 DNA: TGTGCCAGCTCACGTTCGATCGGGGGGTGGAACACTGAAGCTTTCTTT.